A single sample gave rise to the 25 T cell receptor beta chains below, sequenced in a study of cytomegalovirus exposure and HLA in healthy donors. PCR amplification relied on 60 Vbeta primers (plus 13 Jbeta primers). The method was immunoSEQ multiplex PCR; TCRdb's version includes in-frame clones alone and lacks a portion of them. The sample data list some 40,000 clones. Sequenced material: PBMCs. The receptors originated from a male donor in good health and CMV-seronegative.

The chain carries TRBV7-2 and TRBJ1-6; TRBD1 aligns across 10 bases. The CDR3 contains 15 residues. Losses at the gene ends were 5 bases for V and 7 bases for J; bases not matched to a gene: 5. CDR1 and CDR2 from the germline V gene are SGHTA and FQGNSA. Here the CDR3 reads CASSIWTGGNSPLHF. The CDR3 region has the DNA TGTGCCAGCAGCATATGGACAGGGGGGAATTCACCCCTCCACTTT.

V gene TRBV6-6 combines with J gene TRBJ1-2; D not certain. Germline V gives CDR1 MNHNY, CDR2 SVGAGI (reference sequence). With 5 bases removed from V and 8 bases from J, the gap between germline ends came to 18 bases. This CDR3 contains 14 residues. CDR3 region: CASSPRARLEGYTF. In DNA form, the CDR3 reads TGTGCCAGCAGTCCCAGAGCTAGACTCGAGGGCTACACCTTC.

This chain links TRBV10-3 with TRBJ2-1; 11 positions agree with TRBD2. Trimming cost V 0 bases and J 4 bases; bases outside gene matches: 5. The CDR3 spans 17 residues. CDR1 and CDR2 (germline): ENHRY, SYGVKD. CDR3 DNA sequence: TGTGCCATCAGTGAGTCGGCTAGCGGGGGGTATTACAATGAGCAGTTCTTC. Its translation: CAISESASGGYYNEQFF.

CDR3 amino acids: CATANRAAEKLFF. The CDR3 DNA reads TGTGCCACCGCAAACAGGGCTGCTGAAAAACTGTTTTTT. The chain combines TRBV6-6 with TRBJ1-4; D is possibly TRBD1 (6 bases). The CDR3 has 13 residues. CDR1 is MNHNY, CDR2 SVGAGI, per germline (reference sequence). V lost 10 bases, J lost 7 bases, and 16 bases lay in between.

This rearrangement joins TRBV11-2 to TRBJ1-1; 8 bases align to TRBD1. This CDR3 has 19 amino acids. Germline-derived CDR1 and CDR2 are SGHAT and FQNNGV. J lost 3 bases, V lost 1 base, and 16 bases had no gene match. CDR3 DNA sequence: TGTGCCAGCAGCTTAGTAGCCGGAACAGGGGGAATAGGGTACACTGAAGCTTTCTTT. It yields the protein CASSLVAGTGGIGYTEAFF.

CDR3 in DNA: TGCAGCGTTGTTCCGGGACACACTCCCTACGAGCAGTACTTC. It is translated as CSVVPGHTPYEQYF. The V and J genes are TRBV29-1 and TRBJ2-7, with TRBD1 as a possible D gene (6 bases). CDR3 size: 14 residues. Germline V CDR1 and CDR2: SQVTM, ANQGSEA. V was clipped by 4 bases and J by 2 bases, with 15 bases between them.

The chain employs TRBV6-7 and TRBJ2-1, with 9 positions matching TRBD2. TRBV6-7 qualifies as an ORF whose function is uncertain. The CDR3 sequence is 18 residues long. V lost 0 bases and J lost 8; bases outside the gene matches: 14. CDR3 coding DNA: TGTGCCAGCAGTTACTCGAGATCCGGGGTGGTAGCGGGGGATGAGCAGTTCTTC. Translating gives CASSYSRSGVVAGDEQFF.

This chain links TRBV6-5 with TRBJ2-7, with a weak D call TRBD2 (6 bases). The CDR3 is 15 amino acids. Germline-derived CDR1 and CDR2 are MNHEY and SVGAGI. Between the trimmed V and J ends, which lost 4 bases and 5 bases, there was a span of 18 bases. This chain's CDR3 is CASSSPGTVLNEQYF. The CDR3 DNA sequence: TGTGCCAGCAGTTCCCCGGGGACTGTTCTGAACGAGCAGTACTTC.

The CDR3 region has the DNA TGCGCCAGCAGCTTGATAGTAGCCGAGACCCAGTACTTC. This codes for CASSLIVAETQYF. V usage is TRBV5-1 and J usage is TRBJ2-5, with D hard to call. Trimming took off 1 base at V and 5 bases at J, with 9 bases between the two ends. The CDR3 has 13 residues. Germline values: CDR1 SGHRS, CDR2 YFSETQ.

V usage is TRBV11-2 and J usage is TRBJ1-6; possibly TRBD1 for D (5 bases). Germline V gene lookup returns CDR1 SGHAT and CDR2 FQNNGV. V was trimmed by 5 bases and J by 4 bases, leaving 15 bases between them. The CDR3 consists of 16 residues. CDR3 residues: CASSRDSGGYNSPLHF. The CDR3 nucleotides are TGTGCCAGCAGCCGGGACTCTGGAGGGTATAATTCACCCCTCCACTTT.

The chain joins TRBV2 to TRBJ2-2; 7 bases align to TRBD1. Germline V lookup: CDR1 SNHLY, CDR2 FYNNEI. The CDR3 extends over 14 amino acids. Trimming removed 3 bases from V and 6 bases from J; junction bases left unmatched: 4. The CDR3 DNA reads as TGTGCCAGCAGTGACCAGGGGGATTCCGGGGAGCTGTTTTTT. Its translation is CASSDQGDSGELFF.

CDR3 coding DNA: TGTGCCAGCAGTTACGGCAGGGCAGAGACCCAGTACTTC. Translation gives CASSYGRAETQYF. The chain combines TRBV6-5 with TRBJ2-5, with a tentative D call TRBD1 (5 bases). CDR1 and CDR2 from the germline V gene are MNHEY and SVGAGI. V lost 2 bases and J lost 4, with 8 bases in between. The CDR3 runs to 13 residues.

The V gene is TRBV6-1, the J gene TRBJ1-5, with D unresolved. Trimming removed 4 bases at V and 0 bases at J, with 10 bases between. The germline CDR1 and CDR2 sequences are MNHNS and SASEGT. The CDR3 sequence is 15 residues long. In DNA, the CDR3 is TGTGCCAGCAGTGTTTCGGTGAATAGCAATCAGCCCCAGCATTTT. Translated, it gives CASSVSVNSNQPQHF.

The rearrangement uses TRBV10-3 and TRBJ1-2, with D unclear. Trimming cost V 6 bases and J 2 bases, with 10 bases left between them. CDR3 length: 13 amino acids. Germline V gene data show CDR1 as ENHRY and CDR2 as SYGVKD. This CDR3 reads CAIRNDMNYGYTF. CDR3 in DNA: TGTGCCATCAGGAATGACATGAACTATGGCTACACCTTC.

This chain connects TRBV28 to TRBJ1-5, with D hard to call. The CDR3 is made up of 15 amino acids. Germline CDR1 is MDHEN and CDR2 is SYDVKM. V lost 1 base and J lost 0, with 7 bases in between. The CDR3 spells CASSLSFYSNQPQHF. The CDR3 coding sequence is TGTGCCAGCAGTTTATCCTTTTATAGCAATCAGCCCCAGCATTTT.

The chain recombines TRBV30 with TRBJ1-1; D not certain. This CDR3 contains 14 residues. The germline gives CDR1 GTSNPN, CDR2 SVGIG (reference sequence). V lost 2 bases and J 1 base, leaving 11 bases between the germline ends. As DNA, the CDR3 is TGTGCCTGGAGTATTGGGCCAGAGAACACTGAAGCTTTCTTT. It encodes CAWSIGPENTEAFF.

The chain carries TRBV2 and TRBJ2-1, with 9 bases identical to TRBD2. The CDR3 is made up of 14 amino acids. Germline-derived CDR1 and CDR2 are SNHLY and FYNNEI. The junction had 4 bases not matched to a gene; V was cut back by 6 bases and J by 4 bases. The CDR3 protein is CASRRGGVYNEQFF. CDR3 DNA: TGTGCCAGCAGGCGGGGGGGCGTTTACAATGAGCAGTTCTTC.

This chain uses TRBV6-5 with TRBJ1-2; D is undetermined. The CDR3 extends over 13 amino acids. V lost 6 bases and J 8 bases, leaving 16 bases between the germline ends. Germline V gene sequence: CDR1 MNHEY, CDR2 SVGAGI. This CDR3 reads CASSQQPVYGYTF. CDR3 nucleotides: TGTGCCAGCAGCCAACAGCCAGTATACGGCTACACCTTC.

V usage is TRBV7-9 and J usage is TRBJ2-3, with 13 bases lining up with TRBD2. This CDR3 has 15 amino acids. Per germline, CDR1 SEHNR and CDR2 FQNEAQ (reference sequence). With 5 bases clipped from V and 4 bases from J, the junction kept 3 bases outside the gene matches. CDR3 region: CASSPLAGGPDTQYF. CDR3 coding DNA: TGTGCCAGCAGCCCACTAGCGGGGGGGCCAGATACGCAGTATTTT.

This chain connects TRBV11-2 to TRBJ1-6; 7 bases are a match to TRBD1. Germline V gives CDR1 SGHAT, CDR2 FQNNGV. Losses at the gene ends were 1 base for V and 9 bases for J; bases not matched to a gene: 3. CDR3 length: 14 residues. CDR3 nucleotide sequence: TGTGCCAGCAGCTTAGGACAGGGTGGTTCACCCCTCCACTTT. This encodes CASSLGQGGSPLHF. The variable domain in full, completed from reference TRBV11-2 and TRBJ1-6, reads EAGVAQSPRYKIIEKRQSVAFWCNPISGHATLYWYQQILGQGPKLLIQFQNNGVVDDSQLPKDRFSAERLKGVDSTLKIQPAKLEDSAVYLCASSLGQGGSPLHFGNGTRLTVT.

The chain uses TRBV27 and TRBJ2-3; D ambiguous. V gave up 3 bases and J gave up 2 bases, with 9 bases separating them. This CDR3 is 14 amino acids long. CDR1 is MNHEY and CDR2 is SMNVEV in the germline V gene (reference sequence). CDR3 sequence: CASSFLGFTDTQYF. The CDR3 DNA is TGTGCCAGCAGTTTTTTGGGCTTCACAGATACGCAGTATTTT.

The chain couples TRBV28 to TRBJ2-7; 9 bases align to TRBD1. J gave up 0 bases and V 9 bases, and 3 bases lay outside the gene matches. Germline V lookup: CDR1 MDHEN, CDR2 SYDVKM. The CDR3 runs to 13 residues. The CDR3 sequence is CASGTGSSYEQYF. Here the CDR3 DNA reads TGTGCCAGTGGGACAGGGAGCTCCTACGAGCAGTACTTC.

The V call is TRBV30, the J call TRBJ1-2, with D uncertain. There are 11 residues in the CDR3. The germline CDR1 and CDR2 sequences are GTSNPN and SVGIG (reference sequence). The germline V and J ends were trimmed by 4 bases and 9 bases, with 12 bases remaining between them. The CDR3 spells CAWTPISRYTF. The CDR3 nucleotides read TGTGCCTGGACCCCTATTTCCCGCTACACCTTC. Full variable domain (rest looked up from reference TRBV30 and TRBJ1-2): SQTIHQWPATLVQPVGSPLSLECTVEGTSNPNLYWYRQAAGRGLQLLFYSVGIGQISSEVPQNLSASRPQDRQFILSSKKLLLSDSGFYLCAWTPISRYTFGSGTRLTVV.

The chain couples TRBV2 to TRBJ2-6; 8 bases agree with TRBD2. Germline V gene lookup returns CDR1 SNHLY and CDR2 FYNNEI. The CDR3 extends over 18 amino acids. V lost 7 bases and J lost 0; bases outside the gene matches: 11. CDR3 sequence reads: CASTRSGGLISGANVLTF. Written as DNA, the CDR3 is TGTGCCAGCACCCGAAGCGGGGGTCTGATCTCTGGGGCCAACGTCCTGACTTTC. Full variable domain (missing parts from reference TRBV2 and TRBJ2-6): EPEVTQTPSHQVTQMGQEVILRCVPISNHLYFYWYRQILGQKVEFLVSFYNNEISEKSEIFDDQFSVERPDGSNFTLKIRSTKLEDSAMYFCASTRSGGLISGANVLTFGAGSRLTVL.

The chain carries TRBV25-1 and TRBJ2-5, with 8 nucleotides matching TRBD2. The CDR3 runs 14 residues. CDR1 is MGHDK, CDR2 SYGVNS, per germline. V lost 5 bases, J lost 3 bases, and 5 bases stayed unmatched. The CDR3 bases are TGTGCCAGCAGTAGAGCGGGGGCCAAAGAGACCCAGTACTTC. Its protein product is CASSRAGAKETQYF.